This T cell receptor (beta chain) was found in a study of cytomegalovirus exposure and HLA in healthy donors. The germline V gene encodes CDR1 GTSNPN and CDR2 SVGIG (reference sequence). The junction had 17 bases not matched to a gene; V was cut back by 3 bases and J by 7 bases. The CDR3 totals 16 residues. Amplification used 60 Vbeta primers and 13 Jbeta primers. Repertoires were generated with immunoSEQ multiplex PCR, while TCRdb's copy carries only in-frame clones and drops some. The data contain about 110,000 clones, about two thirds of them seen just once; the ten biggest clones take up approximately 5.4%.

The sequencing sample was made of PBMCs. V and J are TRBV30 and TRBJ1-2; TRBD1 agrees at 7 bases. The sequence came from a woman in her 70s in good health and CMV-seropositive. The CDR3, as DNA: TGTGCCTGGAGGGAAACAGGGGTACAGGGTTTACGTGGCTACACCTTC. Translated, it gives CAWRETGVQGLRGYTF.